The subject of this entry is one T cell receptor (beta chain). Its antigen is as yet unknown. Measured with immunoSEQ multiplex PCR; TCRdb has only the in-frame clones, and not every one. The repertoire includes around 4,500 clones, about four fifths of them detected once, and approximately 15% sits in the top ten. These data are taken from a study of T cell repertoires in ileal Crohn's disease. The study's findings and limits: Sorted CD8 T cells held more high-frequency clones than CD4.

The ends were cut back, 1 base at V and 5 bases at J, with 11 bases in the middle. Germline V CDR1 and CDR2: MGHRA, YSYEKL. This CDR3 region has 14 residues. Adults with ileal or ileocolonic Crohn's disease and an indication for resection were eligible. This chain connects TRBV4-1 to TRBJ1-1; tentatively, D is TRBD1 (6 bases). The receptor was derived from an adult with Crohn's disease. The specimen sequenced was ileal tissue. The CDR3 protein is CASSQVQGWTEAFF. CDR3 in DNA: TGCGCCAGCAGCCAAGTTCAGGGGTGGACTGAAGCTTTCTTT.